This T cell receptor beta chain came from a study of somatic mutations in cytotoxic T cells in rheumatoid arthritis. Turning to the study itself: Immediately following diagnosis and ahead of any treatment, patient blood (approximately 30 ml EDTA) was drawn. Including V beta1+ cells that were sequenced for TCRB, some T-cell populations stained with V beta antibodies were flow-sorted at nearly 100% purity.

This clone was recorded a few times. The antigen is not known. Study results and caveats: With advancing age, CD8+ clonality climbed in rheumatoid arthritis patients but did not rise in healthy controls. Comparison of CD8+ T-cell clonality between rheumatoid arthritis patients and age-matched healthy controls yielded no significant difference.

Between the trimmed V and J ends, which lost 5 bases and 9 bases, there was a span of 15 bases. CDR1 is MNHEY and CDR2 is SMNVEV in the germline V gene (reference sequence). The CDR3 extends over 13 amino acids. Profiled with immunoSEQ multiplex PCR; TCRdb holds only in-frame clones, not every one. The sample lists 13,000 or so clones; 82% were seen once. The V and J genes are TRBV27 and TRBJ2-3, with D uncertain. The clonotype originates from an adult with rheumatoid arthritis. Specimen: CD8+ T cells sorted from blood. CDR3 protein: CASSTHPKGTQYF. The CDR3 coding sequence is TGTGCCAGCAGTACACACCCAAAAGGAACGCAGTATTTT.